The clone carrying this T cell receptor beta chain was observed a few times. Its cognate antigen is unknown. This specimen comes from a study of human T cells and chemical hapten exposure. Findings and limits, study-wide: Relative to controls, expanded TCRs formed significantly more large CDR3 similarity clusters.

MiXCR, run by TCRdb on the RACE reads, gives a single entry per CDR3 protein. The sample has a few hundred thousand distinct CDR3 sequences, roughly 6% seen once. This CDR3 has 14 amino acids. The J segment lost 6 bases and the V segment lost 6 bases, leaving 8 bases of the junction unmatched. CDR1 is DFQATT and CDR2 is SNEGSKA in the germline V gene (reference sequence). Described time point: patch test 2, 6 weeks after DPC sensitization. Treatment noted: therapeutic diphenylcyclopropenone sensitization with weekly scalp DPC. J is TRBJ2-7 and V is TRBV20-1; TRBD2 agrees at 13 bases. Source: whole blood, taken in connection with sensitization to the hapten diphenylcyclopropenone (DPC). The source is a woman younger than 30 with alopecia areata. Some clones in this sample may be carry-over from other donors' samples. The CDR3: CSALRLAGGSEQYF. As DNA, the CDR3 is TGCAGTGCCCTGAGACTAGCGGGGGGAAGCGAGCAGTACTTC.